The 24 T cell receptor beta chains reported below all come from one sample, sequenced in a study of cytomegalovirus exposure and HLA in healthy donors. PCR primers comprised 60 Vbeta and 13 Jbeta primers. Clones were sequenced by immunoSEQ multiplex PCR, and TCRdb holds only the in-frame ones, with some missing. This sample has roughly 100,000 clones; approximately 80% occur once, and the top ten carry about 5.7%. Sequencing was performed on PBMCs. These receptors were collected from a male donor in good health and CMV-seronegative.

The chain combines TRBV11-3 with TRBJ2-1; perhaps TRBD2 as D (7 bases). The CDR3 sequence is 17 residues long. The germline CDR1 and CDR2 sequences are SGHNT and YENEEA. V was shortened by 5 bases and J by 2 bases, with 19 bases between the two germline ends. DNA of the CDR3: TGTGCCAGCAGCGGCCGGGGGCGGGAGAGGGCCTACAATGAGCAGTTCTTC. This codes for CASSGRGRERAYNEQFF.

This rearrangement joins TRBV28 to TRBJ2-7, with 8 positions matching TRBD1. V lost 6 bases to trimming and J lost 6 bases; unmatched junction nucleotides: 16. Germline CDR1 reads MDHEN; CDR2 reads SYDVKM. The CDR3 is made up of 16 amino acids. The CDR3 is CASRPPLGTGVGEQYF. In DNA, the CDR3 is TGTGCCAGCAGACCCCCCCTGGGGACAGGAGTTGGCGAGCAGTACTTC.

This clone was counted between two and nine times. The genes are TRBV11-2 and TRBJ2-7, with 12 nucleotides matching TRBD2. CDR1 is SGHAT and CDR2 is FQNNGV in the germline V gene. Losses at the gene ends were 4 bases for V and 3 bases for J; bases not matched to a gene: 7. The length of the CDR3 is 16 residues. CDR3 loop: CASSSGLAGIVYEQYF. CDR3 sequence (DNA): TGTGCCAGCAGCTCGGGACTAGCGGGCATCGTCTACGAGCAGTACTTC.

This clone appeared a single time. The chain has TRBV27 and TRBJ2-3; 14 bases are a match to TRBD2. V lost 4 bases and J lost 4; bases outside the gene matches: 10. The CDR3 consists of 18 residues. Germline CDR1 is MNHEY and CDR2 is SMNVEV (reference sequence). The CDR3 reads CASSSRLAGGPRADTQYF. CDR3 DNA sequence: TGTGCCAGCAGTTCCCGACTAGCGGGAGGGCCTCGGGCAGATACGCAGTATTTT.

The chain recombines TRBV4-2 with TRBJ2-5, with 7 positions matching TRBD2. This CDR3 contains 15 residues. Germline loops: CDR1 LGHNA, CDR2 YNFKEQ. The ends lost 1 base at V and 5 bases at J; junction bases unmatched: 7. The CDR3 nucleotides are TGTGCCAGCAGCCAAGGGGCGGGAGTAGAGGAGACCCAGTACTTC. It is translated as CASSQGAGVEETQYF.

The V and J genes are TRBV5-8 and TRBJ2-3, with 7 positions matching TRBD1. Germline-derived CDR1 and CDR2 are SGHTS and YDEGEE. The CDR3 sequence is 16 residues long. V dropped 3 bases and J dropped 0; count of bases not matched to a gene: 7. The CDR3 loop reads CASSSGTATSTDTQYF. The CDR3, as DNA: TGTGCCAGCAGCTCCGGGACAGCCACTAGCACAGATACGCAGTATTTT. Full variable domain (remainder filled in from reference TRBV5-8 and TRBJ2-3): EAGVTQSPTHLIKTRGQQATLRCSPISGHTSVYWYQQALGLGLQFLLWYDEGEERNRGNFPPRFSGRQFPNYSSELNVNALELEDSALYLCASSSGTATSTDTQYFGPGTRLTVL.

CDR3 region: CASSVVLRGEQFF. CDR3 in DNA: TGTGCCAGCAGTGTGGTTCTCAGGGGTGAGCAGTTCTTC. The gene calls are TRBV6-1 and TRBJ2-1; a weak D match, TRBD1 (6 bases). Trimming removed 4 bases from V and 9 bases from J, with 13 bases in between. Germline V gene lookup returns CDR1 MNHNS and CDR2 SASEGT. The CDR3 loop spans 13 amino acids.

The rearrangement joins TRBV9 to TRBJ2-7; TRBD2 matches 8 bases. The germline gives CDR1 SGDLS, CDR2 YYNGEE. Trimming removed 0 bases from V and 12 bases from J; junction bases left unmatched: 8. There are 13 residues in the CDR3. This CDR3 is CASSVGREGRVYF. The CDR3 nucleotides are TGTGCCAGCAGCGTAGGACGGGAGGGCCGAGTGTACTTC.

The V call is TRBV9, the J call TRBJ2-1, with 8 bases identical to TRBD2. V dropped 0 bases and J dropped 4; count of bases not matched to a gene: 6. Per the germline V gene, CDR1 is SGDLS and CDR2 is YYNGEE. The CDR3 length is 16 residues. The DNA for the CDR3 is TGTGCCAGCAGCGTAGCAAGCGGGAGCGGGTACAATGAGCAGTTCTTC. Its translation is CASSVASGSGYNEQFF.

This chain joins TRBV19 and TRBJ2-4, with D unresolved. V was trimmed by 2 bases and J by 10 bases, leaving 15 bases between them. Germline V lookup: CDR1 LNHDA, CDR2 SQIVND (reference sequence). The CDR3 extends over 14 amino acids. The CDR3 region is CASSIPGFPGIQYF. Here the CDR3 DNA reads TGTGCCAGTAGTATACCTGGGTTCCCCGGGATTCAGTACTTC. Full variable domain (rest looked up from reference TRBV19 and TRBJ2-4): DGGITQSPKYLFRKEGQNVTLSCEQNLNHDAMYWYRQDPGQGLRLIYYSQIVNDFQKGDIAEGYSVSREKKESFPLTVTSAQKNPTAFYLCASSIPGFPGIQYFGAGTRLSVL.

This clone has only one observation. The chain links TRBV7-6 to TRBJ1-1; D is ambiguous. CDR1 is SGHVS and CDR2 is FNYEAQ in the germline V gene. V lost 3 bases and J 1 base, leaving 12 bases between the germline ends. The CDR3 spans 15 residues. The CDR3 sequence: CASSLWAAENTEAFF. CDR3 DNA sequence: TGTGCCAGCAGCTTGTGGGCAGCGGAGAACACTGAAGCTTTCTTT.

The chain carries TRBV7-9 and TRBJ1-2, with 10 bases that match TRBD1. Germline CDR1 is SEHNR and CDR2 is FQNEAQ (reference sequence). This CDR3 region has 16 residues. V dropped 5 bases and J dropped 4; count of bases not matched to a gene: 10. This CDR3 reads CASSQGTGVALYGYTF. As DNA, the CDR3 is TGTGCCAGCAGCCAGGGGACAGGGGTTGCCCTCTATGGCTACACCTTC.

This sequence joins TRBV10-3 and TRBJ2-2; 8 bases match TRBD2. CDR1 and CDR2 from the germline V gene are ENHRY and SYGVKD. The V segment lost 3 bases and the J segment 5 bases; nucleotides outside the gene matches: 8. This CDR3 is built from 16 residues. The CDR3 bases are TGTGCCATCAGTGACGAGCCAGCGGGAGTTACCGGGGAGCTGTTTTTT. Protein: CAISDEPAGVTGELFF.

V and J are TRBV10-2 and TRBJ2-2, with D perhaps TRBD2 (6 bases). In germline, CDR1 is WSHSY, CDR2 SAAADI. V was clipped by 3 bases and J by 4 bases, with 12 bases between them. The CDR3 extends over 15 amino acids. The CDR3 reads CASSETSRVTGELFF. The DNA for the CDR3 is TGCGCCAGCAGTGAAACTAGCCGCGTCACCGGGGAGCTGTTTTTT.

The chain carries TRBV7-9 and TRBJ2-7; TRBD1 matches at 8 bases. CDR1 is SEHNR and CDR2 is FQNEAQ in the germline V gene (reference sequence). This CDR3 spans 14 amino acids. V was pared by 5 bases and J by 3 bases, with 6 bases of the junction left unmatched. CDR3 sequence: CASSPRTGSYEQYF. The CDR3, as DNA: TGTGCCAGCAGCCCCCGGACAGGGAGCTACGAGCAGTACTTC.

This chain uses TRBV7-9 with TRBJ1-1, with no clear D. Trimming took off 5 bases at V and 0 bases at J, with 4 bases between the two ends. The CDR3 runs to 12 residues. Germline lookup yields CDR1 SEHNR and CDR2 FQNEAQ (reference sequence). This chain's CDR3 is CASSPLNTEAFF. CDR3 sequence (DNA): TGTGCCAGCAGCCCCTTGAACACTGAAGCTTTCTTT.

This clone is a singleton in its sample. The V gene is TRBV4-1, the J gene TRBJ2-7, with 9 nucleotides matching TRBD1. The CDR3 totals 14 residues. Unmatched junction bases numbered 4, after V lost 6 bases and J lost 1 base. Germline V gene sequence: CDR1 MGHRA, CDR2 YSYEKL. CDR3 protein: CASSLGQGSYEQYF. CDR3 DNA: TGCGCCAGCAGTTTGGGACAGGGATCCTACGAGCAGTACTTC.

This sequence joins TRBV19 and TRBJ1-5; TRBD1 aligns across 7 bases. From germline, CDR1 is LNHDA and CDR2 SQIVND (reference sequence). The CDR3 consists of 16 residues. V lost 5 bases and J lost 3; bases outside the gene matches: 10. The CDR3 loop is CASSPIGTVYNQPQHF. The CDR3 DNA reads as TGTGCCAGTAGTCCGATCGGGACAGTCTACAATCAGCCCCAGCATTTT.

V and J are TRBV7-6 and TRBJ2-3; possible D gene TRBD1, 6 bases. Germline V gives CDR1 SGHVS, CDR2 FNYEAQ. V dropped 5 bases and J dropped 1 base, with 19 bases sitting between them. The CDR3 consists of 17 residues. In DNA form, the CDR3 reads TGTGCCAGCAGCGAGAGACAGGCAGGTCTAGGCACAGATACGCAGTATTTT. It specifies CASSERQAGLGTDTQYF.

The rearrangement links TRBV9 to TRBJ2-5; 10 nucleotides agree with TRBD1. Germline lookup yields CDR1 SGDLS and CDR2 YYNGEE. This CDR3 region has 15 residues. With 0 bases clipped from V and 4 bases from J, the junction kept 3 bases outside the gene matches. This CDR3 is CASSVGTGGGETQYF. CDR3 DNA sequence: TGTGCCAGCAGCGTAGGGACAGGGGGGGGAGAGACCCAGTACTTC.

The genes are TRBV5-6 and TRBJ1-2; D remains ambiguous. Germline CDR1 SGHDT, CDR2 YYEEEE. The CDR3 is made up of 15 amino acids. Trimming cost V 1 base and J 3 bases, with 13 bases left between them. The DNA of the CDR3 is TGTGCCAGCAGCTTGAGCGCTGCGCAGTACTATGGCTACACCTTC. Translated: CASSLSAAQYYGYTF.

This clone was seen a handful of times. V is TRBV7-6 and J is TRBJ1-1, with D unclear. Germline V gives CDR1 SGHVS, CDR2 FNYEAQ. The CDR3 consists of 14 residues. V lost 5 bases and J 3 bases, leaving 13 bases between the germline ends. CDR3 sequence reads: CASSPGSWDTEAFF. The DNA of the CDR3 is TGTGCCAGCAGCCCAGGATCGTGGGACACTGAAGCTTTCTTT.

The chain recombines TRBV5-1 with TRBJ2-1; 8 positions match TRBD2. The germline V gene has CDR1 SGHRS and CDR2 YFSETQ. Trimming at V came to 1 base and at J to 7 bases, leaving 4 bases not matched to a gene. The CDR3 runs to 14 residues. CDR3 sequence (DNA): TGCGCCAGCAGCTTGACTAGCGGCCTGAATGAGCAGTTCTTC. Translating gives CASSLTSGLNEQFF.

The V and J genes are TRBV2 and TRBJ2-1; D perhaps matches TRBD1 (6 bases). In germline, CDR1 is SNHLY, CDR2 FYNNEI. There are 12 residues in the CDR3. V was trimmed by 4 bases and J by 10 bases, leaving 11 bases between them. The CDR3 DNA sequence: TGTGCCAGCAGTGTACAGGGTAAAGAGCAGTTCTTC. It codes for CASSVQGKEQFF.